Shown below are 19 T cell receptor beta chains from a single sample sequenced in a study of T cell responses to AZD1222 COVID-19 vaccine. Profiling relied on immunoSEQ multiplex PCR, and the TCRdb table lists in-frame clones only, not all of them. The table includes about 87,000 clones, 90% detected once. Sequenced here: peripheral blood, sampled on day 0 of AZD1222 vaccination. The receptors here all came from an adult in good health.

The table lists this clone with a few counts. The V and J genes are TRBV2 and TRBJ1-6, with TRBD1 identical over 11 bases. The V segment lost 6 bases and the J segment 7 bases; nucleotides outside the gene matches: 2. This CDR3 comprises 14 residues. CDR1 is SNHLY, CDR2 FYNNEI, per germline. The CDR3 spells CASRGQGVNSPLHF. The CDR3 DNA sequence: TGTGCCAGCAGGGGACAGGGGGTGAATTCACCCCTCCACTTT.

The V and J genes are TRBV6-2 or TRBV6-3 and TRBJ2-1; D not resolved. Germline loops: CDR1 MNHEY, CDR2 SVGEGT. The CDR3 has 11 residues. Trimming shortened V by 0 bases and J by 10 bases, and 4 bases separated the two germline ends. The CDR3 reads CASSYSIEQFF. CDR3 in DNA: TGTGCCAGCAGTTACTCGATCGAGCAGTTCTTC.

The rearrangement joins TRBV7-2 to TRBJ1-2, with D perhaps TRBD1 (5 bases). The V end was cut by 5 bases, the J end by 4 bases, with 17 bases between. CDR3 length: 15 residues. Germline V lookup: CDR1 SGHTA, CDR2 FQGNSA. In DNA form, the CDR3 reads TGTGCCAGCAGCCCGTGGGGCCTCACTAGCTATGGCTACACCTTC. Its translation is CASSPWGLTSYGYTF. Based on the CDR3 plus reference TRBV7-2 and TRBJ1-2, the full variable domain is GAGVSQSPSNKVTEKGKDVELRCDPISGHTALYWYRQSLGQGLEFLIYFQGNSAPDKSGLPSDRFSAERTGGSVSTLTIQRTQQEDSAVYLCASSPWGLTSYGYTFGSGTRLTVV.

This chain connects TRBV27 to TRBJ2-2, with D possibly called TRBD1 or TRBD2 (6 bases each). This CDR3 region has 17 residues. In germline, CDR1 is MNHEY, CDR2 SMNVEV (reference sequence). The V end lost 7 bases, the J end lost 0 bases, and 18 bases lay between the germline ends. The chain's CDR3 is CASKFGGGPANTGELFF. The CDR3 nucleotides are TGTGCCAGCAAGTTCGGGGGCGGGCCGGCGAACACCGGGGAGCTGTTTTTT.

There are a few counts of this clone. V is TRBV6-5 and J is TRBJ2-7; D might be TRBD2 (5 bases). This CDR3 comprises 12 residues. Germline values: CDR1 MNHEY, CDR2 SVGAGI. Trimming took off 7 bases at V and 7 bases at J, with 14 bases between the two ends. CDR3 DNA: TGTGCCAGCACGGGGTTTTTAGTGGAGCAGTACTTC. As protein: CASTGFLVEQYF.

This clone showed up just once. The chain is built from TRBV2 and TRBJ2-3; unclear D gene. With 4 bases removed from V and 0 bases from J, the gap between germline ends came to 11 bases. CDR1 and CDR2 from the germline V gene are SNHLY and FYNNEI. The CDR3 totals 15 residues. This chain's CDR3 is CASSGLSVSTDTQYF. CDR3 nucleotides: TGTGCCAGCAGTGGTCTGAGCGTTAGCACAGATACGCAGTATTTT.

Here the CDR3 reads CAWTGFSGNTIYF. CDR3 sequence (DNA): TGTGCCTGGACAGGGTTCTCTGGAAACACCATATATTTT. The chain employs TRBV30 and TRBJ1-3; a possible D gene is TRBD1 (5 bases). The V end was cut by 4 bases, the J end by 0 bases, with 7 bases between. The CDR3 contains 13 residues. CDR1 is GTSNPN and CDR2 is SVGIG in the germline V gene (reference sequence).

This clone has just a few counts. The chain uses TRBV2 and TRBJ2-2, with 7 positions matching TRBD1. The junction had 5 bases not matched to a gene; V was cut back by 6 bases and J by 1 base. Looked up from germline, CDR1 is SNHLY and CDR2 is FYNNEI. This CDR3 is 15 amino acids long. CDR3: CASSVGTVNTGELFF. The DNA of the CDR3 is TGTGCCAGCAGCGTCGGGACAGTGAACACCGGGGAGCTGTTTTTT.

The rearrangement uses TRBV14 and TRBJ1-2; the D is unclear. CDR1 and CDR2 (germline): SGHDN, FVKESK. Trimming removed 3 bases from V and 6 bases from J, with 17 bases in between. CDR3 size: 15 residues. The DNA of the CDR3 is TGTGCCAGCAGCCATAACGGGCAGAAATATAATGGCTACACCTTC. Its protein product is CASSHNGQKYNGYTF. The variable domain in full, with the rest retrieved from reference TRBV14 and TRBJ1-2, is EAGVTQFPSHSVIEKGQTVTLRCDPISGHDNLYWYRRVMGKEIKFLLHFVKESKQDESGMPNNRFLAERTGGTYSTLKVQPAELEDSGVYFCASSHNGQKYNGYTFGSGTRLTVV.

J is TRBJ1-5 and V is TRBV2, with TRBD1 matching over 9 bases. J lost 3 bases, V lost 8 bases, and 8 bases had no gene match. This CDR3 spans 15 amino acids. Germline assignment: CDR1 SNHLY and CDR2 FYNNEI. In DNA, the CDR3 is TGTGCCAGCGGTGGACAGGGGATATTCAATCAGCCCCAGCATTTT. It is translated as CASGGQGIFNQPQHF.

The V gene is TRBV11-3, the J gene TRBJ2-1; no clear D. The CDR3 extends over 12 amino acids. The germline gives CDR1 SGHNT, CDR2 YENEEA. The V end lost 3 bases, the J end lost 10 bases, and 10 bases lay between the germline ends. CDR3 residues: CASSFSDSEQFF. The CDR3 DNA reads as TGTGCCAGCAGCTTTTCGGATTCGGAGCAGTTCTTC. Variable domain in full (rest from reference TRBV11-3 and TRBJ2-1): EAGVVQSPRYKIIEKKQPVAFWCNPISGHNTLYWYLQNLGQGPELLIRYENEEAVDDSQLPKDRFSAERLKGVDSTLKIQPAELGDSAVYLCASSFSDSEQFFGPGTRLTVL.

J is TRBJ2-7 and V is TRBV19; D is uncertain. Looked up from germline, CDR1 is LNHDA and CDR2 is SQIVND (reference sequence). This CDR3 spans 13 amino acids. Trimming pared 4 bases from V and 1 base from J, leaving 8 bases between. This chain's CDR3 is CASSTGFSYEQYF. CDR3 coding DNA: TGTGCCAGTAGTACAGGTTTTTCCTACGAGCAGTACTTC.

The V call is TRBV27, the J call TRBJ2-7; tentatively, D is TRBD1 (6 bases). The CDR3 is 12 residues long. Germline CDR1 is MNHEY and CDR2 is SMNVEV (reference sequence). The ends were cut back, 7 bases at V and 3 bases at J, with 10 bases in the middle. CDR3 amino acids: CASMDSIYEQYF. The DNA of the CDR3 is TGTGCCAGCATGGACAGTATCTACGAGCAGTACTTC.

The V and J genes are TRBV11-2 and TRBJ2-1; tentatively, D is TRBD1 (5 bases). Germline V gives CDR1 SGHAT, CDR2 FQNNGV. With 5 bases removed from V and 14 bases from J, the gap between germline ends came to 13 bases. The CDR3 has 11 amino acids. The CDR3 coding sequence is TGTGCCAGCAGCCGTGGGGCTATGGAGTTCTTC. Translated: CASSRGAMEFF.

CDR3 coding DNA: TGTGCCAGCAGCTTAGCGCTTCCAGGGCATGGCTACACCTTC. As protein: CASSLALPGHGYTF. This chain uses TRBV7-9 with TRBJ1-2; TRBD1 might be the D (5 bases). CDR3 size: 14 residues. V was clipped by 0 bases and J by 6 bases, with 11 bases between them. From germline, CDR1 is SEHNR and CDR2 FQNEAQ (reference sequence).

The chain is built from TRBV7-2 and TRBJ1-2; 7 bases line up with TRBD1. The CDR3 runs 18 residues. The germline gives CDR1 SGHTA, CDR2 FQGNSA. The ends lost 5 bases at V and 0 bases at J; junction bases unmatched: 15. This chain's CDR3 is CASSPGQLRLKTNYGYTF. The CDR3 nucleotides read TGTGCCAGCAGCCCGGGACAGCTTAGACTCAAAACTAACTATGGCTACACCTTC. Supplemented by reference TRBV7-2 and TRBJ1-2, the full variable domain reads GAGVSQSPSNKVTEKGKDVELRCDPISGHTALYWYRQSLGQGLEFLIYFQGNSAPDKSGLPSDRFSAERTGGSVSTLTIQRTQQEDSAVYLCASSPGQLRLKTNYGYTFGSGTRLTVV.

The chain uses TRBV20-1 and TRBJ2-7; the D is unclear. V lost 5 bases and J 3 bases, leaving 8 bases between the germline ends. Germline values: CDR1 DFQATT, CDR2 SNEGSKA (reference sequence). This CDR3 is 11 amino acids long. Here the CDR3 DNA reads TGCAGTGCTCGACAAGACTACGAGCAGTACTTC. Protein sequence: CSARQDYEQYF.

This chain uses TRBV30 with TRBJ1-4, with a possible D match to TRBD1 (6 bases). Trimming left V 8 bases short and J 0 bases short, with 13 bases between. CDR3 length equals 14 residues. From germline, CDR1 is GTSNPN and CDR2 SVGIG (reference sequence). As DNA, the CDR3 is TGTGCCCTACCGAGGACAGCAACTAATGAAAAACTGTTTTTT. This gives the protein CALPRTATNEKLFF.

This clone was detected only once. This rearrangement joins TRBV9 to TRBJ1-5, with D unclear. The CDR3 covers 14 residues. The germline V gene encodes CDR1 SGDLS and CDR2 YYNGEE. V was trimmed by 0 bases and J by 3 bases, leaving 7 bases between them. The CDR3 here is CASSVEGNNQPQHF. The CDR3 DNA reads TGTGCCAGCAGCGTAGAGGGCAACAATCAGCCCCAGCATTTT.